Listed here is a single T cell receptor (beta chain). What it binds is unknown. TCRdb keeps only in-frame clones here, not all; method: immunoSEQ multiplex PCR. Of about 58,000 clones in the sample, about nine tenths were seen once. This entry comes from a study of OX40 agonist ivuxolimab in advanced cancers. Study in general: One hepatocellular carcinoma and two cutaneous melanoma patients partially responded.

Germline-derived CDR1 and CDR2 are LNHNV and YYDKDF (reference sequence). J was trimmed by 2 bases and V by 3 bases; bases with no gene match: 3. The CDR3 covers 15 residues. At baseline, cycle 4 day 1, and cycle 7 day 1, blood was sampled. Study findings and constraints: The specificity for antigen of the expanded peripheral T cells was not determined.

This chain joins TRBV15 and TRBJ1-5; 8 bases are a match to TRBD1. The material sequenced was CD4+ or CD8+ T cells sorted from blood, taken in a trial of the OX40 agonist ivuxolimab. The receptor was isolated from an adult with an advanced solid tumor such as melanoma, head and neck, liver or kidney cancer. CDR3 coding DNA: TGTGCCACCAGCAGCGACAGGGGAGGCAATCAGCCCCAGCATTTT. Protein product: CATSSDRGGNQPQHF.